These 2 T cell receptor beta chains were all obtained from the same sample, sequenced in a study of graft-versus-host responses after intestinal transplantation. Their recognized antigens are unknown. Clones were sequenced by immunoSEQ multiplex PCR, and TCRdb holds only the in-frame ones, with some missing. The data hold over 100,000 clones, with around 96% observed a single time. Sequencing used unstimulated CD8+ T cells sorted from spleen or lymph node cells, obtained before intestinal transplant. The receptor set was obtained from a human donor who received an intestinal transplant.

The V and J genes are TRBV19 and TRBJ1-1, with TRBD1 matching 9 bases. CDR3 length equals 14 residues. CDR1 is LNHDA and CDR2 is SQIVND in the germline V gene (reference sequence). J gave up 3 bases and V 5 bases, and 4 bases lay outside the gene matches. The CDR3 bases are TGTGCCAGTAGTCTCAGGACAGGGGACACTGAAGCTTTCTTT. Translating it yields CASSLRTGDTEAFF.

The count of this clone is one. Here the CDR3 reads CATKIGTMSNTEAFF. The CDR3 nucleotides read TGTGCCACCAAAATTGGTACGATGTCGAACACTGAAGCTTTCTTT. The J gene is TRBJ1-1, the V gene TRBV11-2; no firm D call. The V gene lost 10 bases and the J gene lost 1 base, with 19 bases spanning the gap. The CDR3 length is 15 residues. The germline gives CDR1 SGHAT, CDR2 FQNNGV.